A few counts support the clone carrying this TCR beta chain. As yet, its antigen is unknown. This CDR3 has 14 residues. V shed 8 bases and J 1 base; nucleotides not matched to a gene: 5. Germline-derived CDR1 and CDR2 are SEHNR and FQNEAQ (reference sequence). The data originate from a study of cytomegalovirus exposure and HLA in healthy donors. Regarding the study as a whole: In a later analysis, V- and J-gene trimming of beta chains associated with a DCLRE1C missense variant, replicated independently.

PCR used 60 Vbeta primers and 13 Jbeta primers. Some clones are missing from TCRdb's copy, which holds only in-frame ones; the method was immunoSEQ multiplex PCR. The sample includes 120,000 or so clones, under 85% of them seen just once. The source is a man aged 18 to 29 in good health and CMV-seropositive. What was sequenced was PBMCs. The V and J genes are TRBV7-9 and TRBJ2-3; 8 bases are shared with TRBD2. The chain's CDR3 is CASLPSGRTDTQYF. In nucleotides, the CDR3 is TGTGCCAGCCTCCCTAGCGGGCGCACAGATACGCAGTATTTT.